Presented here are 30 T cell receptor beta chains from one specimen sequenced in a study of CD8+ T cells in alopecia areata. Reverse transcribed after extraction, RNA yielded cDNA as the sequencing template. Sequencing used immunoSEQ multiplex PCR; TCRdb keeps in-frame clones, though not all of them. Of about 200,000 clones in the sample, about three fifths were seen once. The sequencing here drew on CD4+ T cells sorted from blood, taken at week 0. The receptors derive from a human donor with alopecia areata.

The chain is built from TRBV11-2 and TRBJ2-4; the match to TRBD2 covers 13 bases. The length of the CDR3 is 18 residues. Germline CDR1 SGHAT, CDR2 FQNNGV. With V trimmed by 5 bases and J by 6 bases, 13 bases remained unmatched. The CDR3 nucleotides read TGTGCCAGCAGCCCCGGGACTAGCGGGATGCCTACAGGAAACATTCAGTACTTC. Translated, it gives CASSPGTSGMPTGNIQYF.

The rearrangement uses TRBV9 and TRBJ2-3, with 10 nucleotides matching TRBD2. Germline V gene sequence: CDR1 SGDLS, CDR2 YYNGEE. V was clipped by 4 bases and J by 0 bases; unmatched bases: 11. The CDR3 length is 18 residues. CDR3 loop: CASSPREREGPSTDTQYF. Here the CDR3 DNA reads TGTGCCAGCAGCCCCCGTGAGCGGGAGGGACCGAGCACAGATACGCAGTATTTT.

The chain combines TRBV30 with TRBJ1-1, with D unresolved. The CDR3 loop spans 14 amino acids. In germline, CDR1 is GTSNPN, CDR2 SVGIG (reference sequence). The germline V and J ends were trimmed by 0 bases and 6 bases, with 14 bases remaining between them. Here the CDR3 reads CAWSVDTTRAEAFF. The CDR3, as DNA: TGTGCCTGGAGTGTAGACACGACAAGGGCTGAAGCTTTCTTT.

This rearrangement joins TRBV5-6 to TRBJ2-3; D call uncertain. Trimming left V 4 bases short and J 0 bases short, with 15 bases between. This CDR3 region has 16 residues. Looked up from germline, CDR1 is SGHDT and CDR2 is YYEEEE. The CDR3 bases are TGTGCCAGCAGCCAGGTCCTGGGGATTAGCACAGATACGCAGTATTTT. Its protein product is CASSQVLGISTDTQYF.

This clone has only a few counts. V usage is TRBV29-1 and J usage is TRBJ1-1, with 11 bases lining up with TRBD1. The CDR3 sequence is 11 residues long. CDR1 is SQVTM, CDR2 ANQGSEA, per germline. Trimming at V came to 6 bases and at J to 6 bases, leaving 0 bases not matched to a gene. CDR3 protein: CSVGQGAEAFF. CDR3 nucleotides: TGCAGCGTGGGACAGGGGGCTGAAGCTTTCTTT.

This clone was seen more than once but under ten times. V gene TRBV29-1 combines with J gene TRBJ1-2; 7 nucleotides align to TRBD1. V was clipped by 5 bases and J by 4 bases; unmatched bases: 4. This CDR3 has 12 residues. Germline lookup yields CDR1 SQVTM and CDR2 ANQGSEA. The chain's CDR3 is CSVRTGVYGYTF. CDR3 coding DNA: TGCAGCGTTCGGACAGGCGTCTATGGCTACACCTTC.

This CDR3 is CASSLRTNQAPDTQYF. The CDR3 DNA is TGTGCCAGCAGCCTTAGGACAAACCAAGCTCCAGATACGCAGTATTTT. V and J are TRBV7-9 and TRBJ2-3; maybe TRBD1 (5 bases). Between the trimmed V and J ends, which lost 5 bases and 4 bases, there was a span of 19 bases. Germline V gene lookup returns CDR1 SEHNR and CDR2 FQNEAQ (reference sequence). CDR3 length: 16 residues.

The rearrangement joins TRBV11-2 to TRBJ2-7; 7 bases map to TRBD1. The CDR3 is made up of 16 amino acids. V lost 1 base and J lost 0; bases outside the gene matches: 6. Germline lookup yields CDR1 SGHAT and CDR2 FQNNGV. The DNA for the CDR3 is TGTGCCAGCAGCTTAGCCTTGGGACAGTCCTCCTACGAGCAGTACTTC. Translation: CASSLALGQSSYEQYF.

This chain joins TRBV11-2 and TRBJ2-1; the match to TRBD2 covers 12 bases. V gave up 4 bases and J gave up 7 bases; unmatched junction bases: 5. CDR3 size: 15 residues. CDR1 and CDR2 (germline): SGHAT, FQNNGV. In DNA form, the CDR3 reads TGTGCCAGCAGCTCGACTAGCGGGAGTTGGAATGAGCAGTTCTTC. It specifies CASSSTSGSWNEQFF.

This CDR3 reads CASSKPGQGAGEQYF. CDR3 coding DNA: TGTGCCAGCAGTAAACCGGGACAGGGGGCGGGAGAGCAGTACTTC. The chain joins TRBV6-6 to TRBJ2-7; 12 bases match TRBD1. This CDR3 region has 15 residues. V dropped 5 bases and J dropped 7; count of bases not matched to a gene: 9. From germline, CDR1 is MNHNY and CDR2 SVGAGI (reference sequence).

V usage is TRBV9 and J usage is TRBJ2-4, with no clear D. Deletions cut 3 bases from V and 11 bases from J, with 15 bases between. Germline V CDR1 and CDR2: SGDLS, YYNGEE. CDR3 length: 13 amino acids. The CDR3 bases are TGTGCCAGCAGCGCAAACAATGAAGGGCTTCAGTACTTC. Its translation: CASSANNEGLQYF. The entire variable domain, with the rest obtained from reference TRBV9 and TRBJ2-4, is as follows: DSGVTQTPKHLITATGQRVTLRCSPRSGDLSVYWYQQSLDQGLQFLIQYYNGEERAKGNILERFSAQQFPDLHSELNLSSLELGDSALYFCASSANNEGLQYFGAGTRLSVL.

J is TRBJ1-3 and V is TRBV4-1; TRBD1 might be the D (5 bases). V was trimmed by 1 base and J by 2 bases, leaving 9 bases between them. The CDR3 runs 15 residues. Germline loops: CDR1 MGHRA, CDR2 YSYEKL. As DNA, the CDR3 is TGCGCCAGCAGCCAAGTCAGGGAAACTGGAAACACCATATATTTT. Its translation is CASSQVRETGNTIYF.

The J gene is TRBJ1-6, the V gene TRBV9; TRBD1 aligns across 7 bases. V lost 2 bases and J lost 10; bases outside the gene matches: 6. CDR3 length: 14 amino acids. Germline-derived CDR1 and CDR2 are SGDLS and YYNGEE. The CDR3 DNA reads TGTGCCAGCAGCGTTACAGGGGAAGGGTCACCCCTCCACTTT. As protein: CASSVTGEGSPLHF.

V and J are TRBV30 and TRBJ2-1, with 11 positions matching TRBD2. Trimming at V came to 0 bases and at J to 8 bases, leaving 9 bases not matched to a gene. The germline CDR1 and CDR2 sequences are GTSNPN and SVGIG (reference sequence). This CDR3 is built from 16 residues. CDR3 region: CAWSVASGGLSDEQFF. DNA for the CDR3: TGTGCCTGGAGTGTCGCTAGCGGGGGGCTAAGCGATGAGCAGTTCTTC. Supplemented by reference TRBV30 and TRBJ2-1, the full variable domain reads SQTIHQWPATLVQPVGSPLSLECTVEGTSNPNLYWYRQAAGRGLQLLFYSVGIGQISSEVPQNLSASRPQDRQFILSSKKLLLSDSGFYLCAWSVASGGLSDEQFFGPGTRLTVL.

DNA of the CDR3: TGCAGCGTTCTTGGGGGTGCAACTAATGAAAAACTGTTTTTT. It specifies CSVLGGATNEKLFF. The chain couples TRBV29-1 to TRBJ1-4; D might be TRBD1 (5 bases). Germline CDR1 is SQVTM and CDR2 is ANQGSEA. The CDR3 covers 14 residues. The germline V and J ends were trimmed by 5 bases and 0 bases, with 10 bases remaining between them.

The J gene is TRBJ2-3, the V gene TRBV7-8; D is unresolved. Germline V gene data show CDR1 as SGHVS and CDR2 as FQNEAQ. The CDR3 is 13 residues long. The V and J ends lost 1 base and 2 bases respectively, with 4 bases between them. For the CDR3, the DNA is TGTGCCAGCAGCTTAGACCACACAGATACGCAGTATTTT. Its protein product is CASSLDHTDTQYF.

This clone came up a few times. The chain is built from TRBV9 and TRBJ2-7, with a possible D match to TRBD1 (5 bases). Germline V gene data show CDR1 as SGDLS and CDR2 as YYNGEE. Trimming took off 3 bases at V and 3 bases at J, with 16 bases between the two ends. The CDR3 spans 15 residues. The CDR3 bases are TGTGCCAGCAGCGCTACAGGACGGAAAGACTACGAGCAGTACTTC. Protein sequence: CASSATGRKDYEQYF.

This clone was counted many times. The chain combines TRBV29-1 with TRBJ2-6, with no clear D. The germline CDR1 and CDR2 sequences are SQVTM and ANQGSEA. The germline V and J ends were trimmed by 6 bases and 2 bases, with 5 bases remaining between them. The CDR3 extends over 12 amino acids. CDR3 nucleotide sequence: TGCAGCGTCCAGACTGGGGCCAACGTCCTGACTTTC. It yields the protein CSVQTGANVLTF.

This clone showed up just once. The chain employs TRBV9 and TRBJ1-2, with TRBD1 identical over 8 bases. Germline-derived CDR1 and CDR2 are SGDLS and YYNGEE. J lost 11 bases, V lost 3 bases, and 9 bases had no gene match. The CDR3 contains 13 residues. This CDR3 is CASSEPQGARYTF. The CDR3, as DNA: TGTGCCAGCAGCGAGCCCCAGGGGGCGAGGTACACCTTC.

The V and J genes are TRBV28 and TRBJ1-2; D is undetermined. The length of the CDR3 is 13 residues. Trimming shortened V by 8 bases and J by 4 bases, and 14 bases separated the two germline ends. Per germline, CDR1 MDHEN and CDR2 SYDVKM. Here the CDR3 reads CASREGTFYGYTF. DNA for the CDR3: TGTGCCAGCCGGGAGGGCACCTTCTATGGCTACACCTTC.

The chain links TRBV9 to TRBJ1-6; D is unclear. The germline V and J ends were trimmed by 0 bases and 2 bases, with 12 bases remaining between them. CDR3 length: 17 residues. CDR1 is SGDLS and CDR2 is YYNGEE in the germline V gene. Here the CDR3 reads CASSVAVSATYNSPLHF. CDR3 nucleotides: TGTGCCAGCAGCGTAGCCGTCAGCGCAACCTATAATTCACCCCTCCACTTT.

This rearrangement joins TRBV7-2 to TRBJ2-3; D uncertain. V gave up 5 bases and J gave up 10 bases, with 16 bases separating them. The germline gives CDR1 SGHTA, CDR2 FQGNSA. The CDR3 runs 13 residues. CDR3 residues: CASSDVFVIAQYF. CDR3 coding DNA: TGTGCCAGCAGCGACGTCTTCGTTATAGCGCAGTATTTT.

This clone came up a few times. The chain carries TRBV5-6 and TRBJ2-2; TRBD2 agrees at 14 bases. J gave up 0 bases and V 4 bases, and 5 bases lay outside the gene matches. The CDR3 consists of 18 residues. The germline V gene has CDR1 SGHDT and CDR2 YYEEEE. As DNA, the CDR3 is TGTGCCAGCAGCAAACCGGGACTAGCGGGAGCGAACACCGGGGAGCTGTTTTTT. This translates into CASSKPGLAGANTGELFF. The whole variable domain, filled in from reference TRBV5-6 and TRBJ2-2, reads DAGVTQSPTHLIKTRGQQVTLRCSPKSGHDTVSWYQQALGQGPQFIFQYYEEEERQRGNFPDRFSGHQFPNYSSELNVNALLLGDSALYLCASSKPGLAGANTGELFFGEGSRLTVL.

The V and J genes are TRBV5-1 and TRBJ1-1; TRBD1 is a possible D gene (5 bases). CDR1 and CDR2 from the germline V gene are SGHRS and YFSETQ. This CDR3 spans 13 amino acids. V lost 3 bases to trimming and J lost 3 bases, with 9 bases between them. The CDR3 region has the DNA TGCGCCAGCAGCTGGCGGGGGGACACTGAAGCTTTCTTT. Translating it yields CASSWRGDTEAFF.

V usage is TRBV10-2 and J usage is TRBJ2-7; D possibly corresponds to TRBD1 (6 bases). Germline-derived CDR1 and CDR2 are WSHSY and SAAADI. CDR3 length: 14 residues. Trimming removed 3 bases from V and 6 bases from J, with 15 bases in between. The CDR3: CASSDLSATGEQYF. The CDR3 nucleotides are TGCGCCAGCAGTGATCTCAGTGCGACAGGCGAGCAGTACTTC.

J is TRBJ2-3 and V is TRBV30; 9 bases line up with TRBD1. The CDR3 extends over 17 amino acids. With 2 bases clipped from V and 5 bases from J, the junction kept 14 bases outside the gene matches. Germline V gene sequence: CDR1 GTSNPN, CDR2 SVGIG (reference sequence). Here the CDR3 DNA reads TGTGCCTGGAGTCTACCGGGACAGGGCTGGTGGGGAGATACGCAGTATTTT. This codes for CAWSLPGQGWWGDTQYF.

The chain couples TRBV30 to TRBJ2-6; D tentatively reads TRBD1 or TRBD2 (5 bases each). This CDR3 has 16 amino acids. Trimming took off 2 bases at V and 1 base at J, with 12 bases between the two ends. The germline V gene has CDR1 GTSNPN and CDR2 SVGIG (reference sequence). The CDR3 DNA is TGTGCCTGGAGTCTGGGACGCCTTTCTGGGGCCAACGTCCTGACTTTC. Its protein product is CAWSLGRLSGANVLTF.

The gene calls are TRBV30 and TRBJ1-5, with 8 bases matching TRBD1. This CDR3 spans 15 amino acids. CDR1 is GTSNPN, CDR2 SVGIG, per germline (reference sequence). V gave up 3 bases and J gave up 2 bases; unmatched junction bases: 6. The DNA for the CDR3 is TGTGCCTGGAGCTCACAGGGGGGTGGCAATCAGCCCCAGCATTTT. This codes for CAWSSQGGGNQPQHF.

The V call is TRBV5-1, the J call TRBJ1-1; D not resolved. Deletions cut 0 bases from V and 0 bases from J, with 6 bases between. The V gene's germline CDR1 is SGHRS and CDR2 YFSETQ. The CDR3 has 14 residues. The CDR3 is CASSLVQLNTEAFF. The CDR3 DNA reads TGCGCCAGCAGCTTGGTTCAGTTGAACACTGAAGCTTTCTTT.

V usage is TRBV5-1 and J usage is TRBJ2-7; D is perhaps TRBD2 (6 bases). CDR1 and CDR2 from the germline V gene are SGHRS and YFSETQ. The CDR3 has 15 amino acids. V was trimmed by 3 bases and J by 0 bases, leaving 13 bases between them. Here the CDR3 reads CASSYLSGSSYEQYF. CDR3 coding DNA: TGCGCCAGCAGCTATTTGTCCGGGAGCTCCTACGAGCAGTACTTC.